This is a list of T cell receptor beta chains from one sample in a study of shared clonotypes between healthy human individuals. TCRdb's copy holds only in-frame clones and misses some; the assay was immunoSEQ multiplex PCR. The table records about 1,800,000 clones, approximately 94% of them present only once. Sample: naive CD8+ T cells sorted from blood. These receptors were obtained from a man younger than 35 in good health. CDR3s include the opening cysteine and the closing phenylalanine or tryptophan. Fields, in order: V gene, D gene, J gene, clone size, CDR3 DNA, CDR3 protein. D genes are given only for firm matches. Clone size is shown for a subset of rows, as once, few, many or a class of expanded clone.

TRBV4-1,.,TRBJ2-2,.,TGCGCCAGCAGCCACCCCAACGCCGGGGAGCTGTTTTTT,CASSHPNAGELFF
TRBV6-6,TRBD1,TRBJ2-3,once,TGTGCCATCACTCCCCTACAGGGGAGCACAGATACGCAGTATTTT,CAITPLQGSTDTQYF
TRBV6-6,.,TRBJ1-2,.,TGTGCCAGCAGTTACGGGGCAGGGTCCTATGGCTACACCTTC,CASSYGAGSYGYTF
TRBV7-9,.,TRBJ1-5,.,TGTGCCAGCAGCTTAGAGGACTATCAGCCCCAGCATTTT,CASSLEDYQPQHF
TRBV11-2,.,TRBJ1-6,few,TGTGCCAGCAGAAACGGGGGTTCACCCCTCCACTTT,CASRNGGSPLHF
TRBV7-9,.,TRBJ1-3,.,TGTGCCAGCAGCTCCACTTTACAGGGCCCGCCGGGAAACACCATATATTTT,CASSSTLQGPPGNTIYF
TRBV5-6,TRBD2,TRBJ2-1,.,TGTGCCAGCAGCTTGGGACTAGCGGGGGTGTACAATGAGCAGTTCTTC,CASSLGLAGVYNEQFF
TRBV14,.,TRBJ1-1,.,TGTGCCAGCATACGATCGGGGTCCACTGAAGCTTTCTTT,CASIRSGSTEAFF
TRBV6-9,.,TRBJ1-4,.,TGTGCCAGTCTTTTTGGGGCACCTAATGAAAAACTGTTTTTT,CASLFGAPNEKLFF
TRBV13,TRBD1,TRBJ2-2,.,TGTGCCAGCAGCTCAGGGGGTAGCAGGGACACCGGGGAGCTGTTTTTT,CASSSGGSRDTGELFF
TRBV27,.,TRBJ2-3,.,TGTGCCAGCAGTTTATTAGCGCCTACAACCACAGATACGCAGTATTTT,CASSLLAPTTTDTQYF
TRBV5-3,.,TRBJ1-1,.,TGTGCCAGTATACAGGGTGCGAACACTGAAGCTTTCTTT,CASIQGANTEAFF
TRBV7-9,.,TRBJ2-7,.,TGTGCCAGCAGCGGACAGAGTAGCTACGAGCAGTACTTC,CASSGQSSYEQYF
TRBV2,TRBD2,TRBJ2-1,.,TGTGCCAGCAGTGACAGCGGACTAGCGGGAGTTCATGAGCAGTTCTTC,CASSDSGLAGVHEQFF
TRBV6-5,TRBD2,TRBJ2-1,.,TGTGCCAGCAGTTACGGGGCGGGAGGACCCTACAATGAGCAGTTCTTC,CASSYGAGGPYNEQFF
TRBV7-2,.,TRBJ2-7,.,TGTGCCAGCAGTCGGGAAGCGGACAGCTCCTACGAGCAGTACTTC,CASSREADSSYEQYF
TRBV29-1,TRBD1,TRBJ2-7,.,TGCAGCGTGGGGGACAGGGGCTACGAGCAGTACTTC,CSVGDRGYEQYF
TRBV11-2,.,TRBJ1-1,once,TGTGCCAGCAGCTTAGACCACAGGGCGGTTGAAGCTTTCTTT,CASSLDHRAVEAFF
TRBV7-9,.,TRBJ2-1,.,TGTGCCAGCTTGCAAGGGGCGTCATACAATGAGCAGTTCTTC,CASLQGASYNEQFF
TRBV11-2,.,TRBJ1-5,.,TGTGCCAGCAGCGCTCTGACGGGTTTTAATCAGCCCCAGCATTTT,CASSALTGFNQPQHF
TRBV19,TRBD2,TRBJ2-7,.,TGTGCCAGTTGTCCCAGCGGGAGGGCGGGAGCCTACGAGCAGTACTTC,CASCPSGRAGAYEQYF
TRBV21-1,.,TRBJ1-5,.,TGTGCCAGCAGCAAAGTAAAAGGGGGCAATCAGCCCCAGCATTTT,CASSKVKGGNQPQHF
TRBV28,.,TRBJ1-2,.,TGTGCCAGCAGTTTGAGGGGGGTCAGCTATGGCTACACCTTC,CASSLRGVSYGYTF
TRBV28,TRBD1,TRBJ2-3,.,TGTGCCAGCAGTCCTTGGACAGGCCGTAGCACAGATACGCAGTATTTT,CASSPWTGRSTDTQYF
TRBV4-3,.,TRBJ2-1,.,TGCGCCAGCAGCCCCCTGGAGTGGCCGGGGGCCAATGAGCAGTTCTTC,CASSPLEWPGANEQFF
TRBV27,.,TRBJ1-2,.,TGTGCCAGCAGTTTAAGCCCGGCCAACTATGGCTACACCTTC,CASSLSPANYGYTF
TRBV28,.,TRBJ1-1,.,TGTGCCAGCAAGGGAGACACTGAAGCTTTCTTT,CASKGDTEAFF
TRBV5-8,.,TRBJ2-5,.,TGTGCCAGCCCCGCTAGTGGCGGAGGGGATTTGGAGACCCAGTACTTC,CASPASGGGDLETQYF